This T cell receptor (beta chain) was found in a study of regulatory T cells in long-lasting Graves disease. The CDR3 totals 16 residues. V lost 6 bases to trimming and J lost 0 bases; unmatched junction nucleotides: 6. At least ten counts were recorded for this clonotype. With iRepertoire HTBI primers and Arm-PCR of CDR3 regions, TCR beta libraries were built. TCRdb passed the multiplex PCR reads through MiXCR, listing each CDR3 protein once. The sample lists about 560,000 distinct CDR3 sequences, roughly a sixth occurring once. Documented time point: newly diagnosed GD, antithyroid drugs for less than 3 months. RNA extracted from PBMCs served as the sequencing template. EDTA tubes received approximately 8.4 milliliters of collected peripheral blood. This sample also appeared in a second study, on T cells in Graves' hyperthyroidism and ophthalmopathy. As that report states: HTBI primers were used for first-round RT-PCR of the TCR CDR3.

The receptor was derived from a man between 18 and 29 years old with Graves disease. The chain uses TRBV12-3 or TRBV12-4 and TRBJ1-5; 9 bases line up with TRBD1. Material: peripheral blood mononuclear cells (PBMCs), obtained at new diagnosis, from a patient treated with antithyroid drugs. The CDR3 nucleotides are TGTGCCAGCAGCCGTGGGACAGGGATTAGCAATCAGCCCCAGCATTTT. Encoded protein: CASSRGTGISNQPQHF.